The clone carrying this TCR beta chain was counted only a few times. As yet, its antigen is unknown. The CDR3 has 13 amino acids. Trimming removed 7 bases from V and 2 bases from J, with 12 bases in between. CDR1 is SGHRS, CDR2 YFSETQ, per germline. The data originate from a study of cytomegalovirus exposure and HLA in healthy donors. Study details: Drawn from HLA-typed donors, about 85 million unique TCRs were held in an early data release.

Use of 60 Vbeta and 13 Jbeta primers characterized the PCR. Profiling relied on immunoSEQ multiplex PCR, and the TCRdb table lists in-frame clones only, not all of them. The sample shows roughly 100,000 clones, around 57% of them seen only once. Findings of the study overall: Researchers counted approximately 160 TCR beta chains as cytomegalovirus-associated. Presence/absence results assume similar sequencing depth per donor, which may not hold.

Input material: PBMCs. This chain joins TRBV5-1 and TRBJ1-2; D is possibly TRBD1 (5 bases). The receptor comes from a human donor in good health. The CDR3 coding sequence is TGCGCCAGCGCCTGGGAGGGGAACTATGGCTACACCTTC. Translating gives CASAWEGNYGYTF.